A selection of T cell receptor beta chains follows, all from one sample in a study of T-cell reconstitution after alpha-beta-depleted transplantation in children. TCRdb ran MiXCR on the PCR reads and lists one entry per CDR3 protein. The profile shows 350,000 to 500,000 distinct CDR3 sequences, about 45% of them singletons. Material: PBMCs, obtained before TCRalphabeta/CD19-depleted stem cell transplant. The receptors stem from a girl aged 2 to 10 with aplastic anemia, due to receive a stem cell transplant. Both conserved end residues are part of each CDR3. The D gene is left open where the match is weak. The size of a clone is reported for some rows only, either as once, few or many, or as a class for expanded clones.

clone size,D gene,J gene,V gene,CDR3 DNA,CDR3 protein
NA,TRBD2,TRBJ2-2,TRBV20-1,TGCAGTGCTAGGGTAGCGGGGCTAAACACCGGGGAGCTGTTTTTT,CSARVAGLNTGELFF
NA,TRBD1,TRBJ1-1,TRBV5-1,TGCGCCAGCAGCTTCTCCAGGGGACAGCTGAACACTGAAGCTTTCTTT,CASSFSRGQLNTEAFF
many,TRBD1,TRBJ1-1,TRBV6-1,TGTGCCAGCAACCCAGGGACAGGGAAGGCTGAAGCTTTCTTT,CASNPGTGKAEAFF
NA,TRBD2,TRBJ2-1,TRBV5-5,TGTGCCAGCAGCTTGGGGACTAGTATATACAATGAGCAGTTCTTC,CASSLGTSIYNEQFF
many,TRBD2,TRBJ2-3,TRBV10-3,TGTGCCATCAGTGGGACTAGCGGGCCTAGCACAGATACGCAGTATTTT,CAISGTSGPSTDTQYF
NA,NA,TRBJ2-7,TRBV28,TGTGCCAGCAGTTTTGGGGCAGGGGCCGTCTACGAGCAGTACTTC,CASSFGAGAVYEQYF
NA,NA,TRBJ1-6,TRBV12-3/TRBV12-4,TGTGCCAGCAGTTTAAATCCCGGGAGTTTACGGTCACCCCTCCACTTT,CASSLNPGSLRSPLHF
many,TRBD1,TRBJ2-7,TRBV15,TGTGCCACCAGCAGAGGACAGGGCCTCTACGAGCAGTACTTC,CATSRGQGLYEQYF
many,NA,TRBJ2-7,TRBV6-5,TGTGCCAGCAGTTTATACTACTCCAACGAGCAGTACTTC,CASSLYYSNEQYF
many,NA,TRBJ2-3,TRBV5-5,TGTGCCAGCAGCCTTACAGGTACCACAGATACGCAGTATTTT,CASSLTGTTDTQYF
NA,NA,TRBJ1-1,TRBV3-1,TGTGCCAGCAGCCAATGGAGGGGGGGTACTGAAGCTTTCTTT,CASSQWRGGTEAFF
NA,NA,TRBJ2-1,TRBV30,TGTGCCTGGAAGGTGACTGCGAGCTCCTACAATGAGCAGTTCTTC,CAWKVTASSYNEQFF
few,TRBD1,TRBJ1-4,TRBV7-9,TGTGCCAGCAGCGGAGAACAGGGGGCGGGGGAAAAACTGTTTTTT,CASSGEQGAGEKLFF
NA,TRBD2,TRBJ2-3,TRBV20-1,TGCAGTGCTCCCGGGACTAGTGGAAATACGCAGTATTTT,CSAPGTSGNTQYF
NA,NA,TRBJ1-3,TRBV6-1,TGTGCCAGCAGTGGAGCCGTCTGGAACACCATATATTTT,CASSGAVWNTIYF
NA,TRBD2,TRBJ2-7,TRBV7-2,TGTGCCAGCAGCCCGCCGGGGGCGGGAGGGCCGACACAAGGGCAGTACTTC,CASSPPGAGGPTQGQYF
many,TRBD1,TRBJ2-3,TRBV2,TGTGCCAGCAGTGGGACAGGGCCAGATACGCAGTATTTT,CASSGTGPDTQYF
NA,NA,TRBJ2-1,TRBV7-2,TGTGCCAGCAGCCCGGGGGCCTCACCCTACAATGAGCAGTTCTTC,CASSPGASPYNEQFF
NA,TRBD2,TRBJ2-7,TRBV20-1,TGCAGTGCTAGTGAAGCGGGAACGCCCTACGAGCAGTACTTC,CSASEAGTPYEQYF
NA,NA,TRBJ1-4,TRBV6-5,TGTGCCAGCAGTTACTCGATCACAGTCGGGGGAGAATCTGAAAAACTGTTTTTT,CASSYSITVGGESEKLFF
NA,TRBD1,TRBJ1-1,TRBV20-1,TGCAGTGCCCAGAACAGGGGTGCCGCTGAAGCTTTCTTT,CSAQNRGAAEAFF
many,TRBD2,TRBJ2-1,TRBV6-6,TGTGCCAGCAGTTACGAGCGGGGAGAACGGTTCTTC,CASSYERGERFF
NA,TRBD1,TRBJ2-3,TRBV11-1,TGTGCCAGCAGCTTTGCTACCACGGGGACAGGCAGCACAGATACGCAGTATTTT,CASSFATTGTGSTDTQYF
NA,NA,TRBJ2-4,TRBV3-1,TGTGCCAGCAGCCCTCGCCTACCGGGACCAACTTTAGCCAAAAACATTCAGTACTTC,CASSPRLPGPTLAKNIQYF
few,NA,TRBJ1-5,TRBV6-2/TRBV6-3,TGTGCCAGCAGTTACGGCCTACAGGGTAATAGCAATCAGCCCCAGCATTTT,CASSYGLQGNSNQPQHF
few,NA,TRBJ2-7,TRBV4-1,TGCGCCAGCAGCCAAGTAGAGGGATCCTACGAGCAGTACTTC,CASSQVEGSYEQYF
NA,NA,TRBJ2-1,TRBV20-1,TGCAGTGCAAGTAACCCGGCGCTCCCCTACAATGAGCAGTTCTTC,CSASNPALPYNEQFF
few,TRBD2,TRBJ2-3,TRBV27,TGTGCCAGCAGACAAGCGGGAGGTGGAGATACGCAGTATTTT,CASRQAGGGDTQYF
many,NA,TRBJ1-2,TRBV6-1,TGTGCCAGCAGTGGCCAGGGTCGTGGCTATGGCTACACCTTC,CASSGQGRGYGYTF
NA,TRBD2,TRBJ2-3,TRBV11-2,TGTGCCAGCAGCTTAATAGCGGGGCTCCCTAGCACAGATACGCAGTATTTT,CASSLIAGLPSTDTQYF
NA,NA,TRBJ2-7,TRBV29-1,TGCAGCGTTGAGGGGCAGCGCGGGCACTACGAGCAGTACTTC,CSVEGQRGHYEQYF
NA,NA,TRBJ2-1,TRBV10-3,TGTGCCATCAGGGAGGACGGTAACAATGAGCAGTTCTTC,CAIREDGNNEQFF
NA,TRBD2,TRBJ2-3,TRBV7-2,TGTGCCAGCAGCTTAACGGGAGCGGGGCCGGCAGATACGCAGTATTTT,CASSLTGAGPADTQYF
few,NA,TRBJ2-3,TRBV7-2,TGTGCCAGCAGCTTAGAACATCCCACAGATACGCAGTATTTT,CASSLEHPTDTQYF
many,NA,TRBJ2-7,TRBV7-2,TGTGCCAGCAGCTTAGCGGGGAGAGGGTACTCCTACGAGCAGTACTTC,CASSLAGRGYSYEQYF
NA,TRBD1,TRBJ1-2,TRBV5-1,TGCGCCAGCAGCGACCTCTTAAAGGGACAGAACTATGGCTACACCTTC,CASSDLLKGQNYGYTF
NA,NA,TRBJ2-3,TRBV3-1,TGTGCCAGCGAGGGCACCCTTCCCCAGGATACGCAGTATTTT,CASEGTLPQDTQYF
many,TRBD1,TRBJ2-7,TRBV11-1,TGTGCCAGCAGCTTACGTCAGGGGGCGAGGAACGAGCAGTACTTC,CASSLRQGARNEQYF
NA,TRBD2,TRBJ2-3,TRBV13,TGTGCCAGCAGCCCTGGACTAGCGGGGTCCGTGGATACGCAGTATTTT,CASSPGLAGSVDTQYF
NA,NA,TRBJ2-7,TRBV7-6,TGTGCCAGCAGCTTAATCTCCAGGGGCCAGGTTGGGACTAAGGCTTACGAGCAGTACTTC,CASSLISRGQVGTKAYEQYF
few,NA,TRBJ2-4,TRBV27,TGTGCCAGCGCTCCCTACTTAGCCAAAAACATTCAGTACTTC,CASAPYLAKNIQYF
NA,NA,TRBJ1-2,TRBV4-1,TGCGCCAGCAGCCGCGACCAGGACGGAGTCTATGGCTACACCTTC,CASSRDQDGVYGYTF
NA,NA,TRBJ2-1,TRBV28,TGTGCCAGCAGTTTTCACGGACCCTACAATGAGCAGTTCTTC,CASSFHGPYNEQFF
NA,NA,TRBJ2-7,TRBV7-2,TGTGCCAGCAGCCCCCGGGGGATCGATTACGAGCAGTACTTC,CASSPRGIDYEQYF
NA,NA,TRBJ2-1,TRBV20-1,TGCAGTGCTAAGAGAGGGTATAACAATGAGCAGTTCTTC,CSAKRGYNNEQFF
few,NA,TRBJ1-1,TRBV5-1,TGCGCCAGCAGCTTGGTACCGGGGGCGGGCACTGAAGCTTTCTTT,CASSLVPGAGTEAFF
NA,NA,TRBJ2-2,TRBV7-7,TGTGCCAGCAGCACGCGCGGAAGGACAGAGAACACCGGGGAGCTGTTTTTT,CASSTRGRTENTGELFF
NA,TRBD1,TRBJ1-1,TRBV3-1,TGTGCCAGCATGGGCCGGGACAGCCGCACTGAAGCTTTCTTT,CASMGRDSRTEAFF
many,NA,TRBJ2-3,TRBV6-1,TGTGCCAGCAGTGAACGACCCTATCGGGAGTCGGTAGATACGCAGTATTTT,CASSERPYRESVDTQYF
few,TRBD2,TRBJ2-1,TRBV7-6,TGTGCCAGCAGCTTAGGGGGACTAGCGGCCGAGTTCTTC,CASSLGGLAAEFF
many,NA,TRBJ1-6,TRBV20-1,TGCAGTGCTAGGAGGGAGGGTGAGGATTCACCCCTCCACTTT,CSARREGEDSPLHF
few,NA,TRBJ2-7,TRBV4-1,TGCGCCAGCAGCCAACAGGAGCAGGGAAGCGAGCAGTACTTC,CASSQQEQGSEQYF
NA,NA,TRBJ2-7,TRBV21-1,TGTGCCAGCAGCAAAAGGGCGGGAACAAGCTACGAGCAGTACTTC,CASSKRAGTSYEQYF
NA,NA,TRBJ2-7,TRBV11-2,TGTGCCAGCAGCCCTTCCGGGACCTCTTCCGAGCAGTACTTC,CASSPSGTSSEQYF
once,TRBD2,TRBJ2-1,TRBV12-3/TRBV12-4,TGTGCCAGCAGGGCGGGACTAGCGGCCTACAATGAGCAGTTCTTC,CASRAGLAAYNEQFF
NA,TRBD2,TRBJ2-1,TRBV30,TGTGCCTGGAGTCGAGGTCGAGGTCCTAGCGGGTACAATGAGCAGTTCTTC,CAWSRGRGPSGYNEQFF
many,TRBD2,TRBJ2-7,TRBV2,TGTGCCAGCAGTGGACTAGCGGACCGGGATTACGAGCAGTACTTC,CASSGLADRDYEQYF
NA,NA,TRBJ2-7,TRBV4-2,TGTGCCAGCAGCCAAGATGGGGCAGACTACGAGCAGTACTTC,CASSQDGADYEQYF
NA,TRBD1,TRBJ2-1,TRBV19,TGTGCCAGTAGCAGGACAGGGGGCGACAATGAGCAGTTCTTC,CASSRTGGDNEQFF